Presented here are 20 T cell receptor beta chains from one specimen sequenced in a study of Graves' ophthalmopathy and Graves' hyperthyroidism. RNA transcripts served as template for amplifying TCR beta CDR3 sequences. An initial RT-PCR round employing HTBI primers preceded a second-round multiplex PCR. TCRdb reprocessed the multiplex PCR reads via MiXCR and lists one record per CDR3 protein. The sample shows under 60,000 distinct CDR3 sequences, roughly half of them seen only once. Sequenced sample: peripheral blood. The receptors were sampled from an adult woman with Graves' ophthalmopathy.

This clonotype was recorded a few times. The V gene is TRBV29-1, the J gene TRBJ2-1; 7 nucleotides line up with TRBD1. The CDR3 spans 10 residues. The trim removed 4 bases at V and 15 bases at J, leaving 6 bases unmatched. Germline assignment: CDR1 SQVTM and CDR2 ANQGSEA. The CDR3 DNA sequence: TGCAGCGTTGTTAAGGGGGCGATGTTCTTC. Translated, it gives CSVVKGAMFF.

Concerning this clonotype itself: At one end the junction does not follow the germline gene, possibly because of a read error. The chain joins TRBV6-6 to TRBJ2-3; the D gene could be TRBD1 or TRBD2 (5 bases each). CDR1 and CDR2 from the germline V gene are MNHNY and SVGAGI (reference sequence). The CDR3 sequence is 15 residues long. CDR3 sequence (DNA): TGTGCCGGCAGGGTTAGGACTGGCGGGACAGATACGCAGTATTTT. It translates to CAGRVRTGGTDTQYF.

This chain joins TRBV7-2 and TRBJ2-1, with D possibly called TRBD1 or TRBD2 (5 bases each). V lost 5 bases and J 8 bases, leaving 10 bases between the germline ends. Germline CDR1 SGHTA, CDR2 FQGNSA. The CDR3 spans 12 residues. The CDR3 DNA is TGTGCCAGCAGCCCAAGGGACGATGAGCAGTTCTTC. It is translated as CASSPRDDEQFF.

This clonotype was counted many times. The chain employs TRBV3-1 and TRBJ2-7; 9 bases line up with TRBD1. Germline CDR1 is LGHDT and CDR2 is YNNKEL (reference sequence). V was pared by 5 bases and J by 4 bases, with 9 bases of the junction left unmatched. This CDR3 region has 15 residues. The chain's CDR3 is CASSYPGQGSYEQYF. The CDR3, as DNA: TGTGCCAGCAGCTACCCGGGACAGGGTAGTTACGAGCAGTACTTC.

This clonotype showed up just a few times. This sequence joins TRBV29-1 and TRBJ1-4; unclear D gene. Germline V gene data show CDR1 as SQVTM and CDR2 as ANQGSEA. Trimming cost V 7 bases and J 2 bases, with 8 bases left between them. The CDR3 length is 12 residues. The CDR3 region has the DNA TGCAGCGCCGTAGGGACTAATGAAAAACTGTTTTTT. Protein product: CSAVGTNEKLFF.

The chain combines TRBV5-4 with TRBJ1-5; TRBD1 is a possible D gene (5 bases). V lost 2 bases and J 0 bases, leaving 6 bases between the germline ends. The germline V gene has CDR1 SGHNT and CDR2 YYREEE (reference sequence). This CDR3 comprises 14 residues. This chain's CDR3 is CASSLQVSNQPQHF. The CDR3 DNA follows: TGTGCCAGCAGCTTACAGGTTAGCAATCAGCCCCAGCATTTT. Full variable domain (missing parts from reference TRBV5-4 and TRBJ1-5): ETGVTQSPTHLIKTRGQQVTLRCSSQSGHNTVSWYQQALGQGPQFIFQYYREEENGRGNFPPRFSGLQFPNYSSELNVNALELDDSALYLCASSLQVSNQPQHFGDGTRLSIL.

This clonotype was seen many times. This chain connects TRBV12-3 or TRBV12-4 to TRBJ1-5; no firm D call. Trimming took 4 bases from V and 4 from J, leaving 8 bases between them. This CDR3 comprises 13 residues. The CDR3 spells CASSWTENQPQHF. The CDR3 region has the DNA TGTGCCAGCAGTTGGACGGAAAATCAGCCCCAGCATTTT.

In its sample, this clonotype is medium-sized. The chain couples TRBV25-1 to TRBJ1-2; D is unclear. Germline assignment: CDR1 MGHDK and CDR2 SYGVNS. V shed 7 bases and J shed 8 bases, with 11 bases lying between them. The CDR3 is made up of 11 amino acids. CDR3 in amino acids: CASMAGRGYTF. The DNA for the CDR3 is TGTGCCAGCATGGCAGGACGAGGCTACACCTTC.

In its sample, this clonotype is medium-sized. J is TRBJ2-7 and V is TRBV10-3; 8 bases are a match to TRBD1. Germline lookup yields CDR1 ENHRY and CDR2 SYGVKD. This CDR3 region has 13 residues. The V gene end was trimmed by 4 bases and the J gene end by 3 bases; junction bases not matched to a gene: 2. CDR3 sequence reads: CAISGTGYYEQYF. CDR3 nucleotides: TGTGCCATCAGTGGGACAGGGTACTACGAGCAGTACTTC.

This clonotype occurred many times. V gene TRBV6-2 or TRBV6-3 combines with J gene TRBJ2-5; no definite D call. Germline assignment: CDR1 MNHEY and CDR2 SVGEGT. V lost 2 bases, J lost 5 bases, and 12 bases lay in between. The length of the CDR3 is 14 residues. CDR3 region: CASSYPADGETQYF. The CDR3 DNA is TGTGCCAGCAGTTACCCGGCGGACGGCGAGACCCAGTACTTC.

This clonotype showed up many times. The rearrangement links TRBV10-1 to TRBJ1-3; D perhaps matches TRBD1 (5 bases). This CDR3 comprises 18 residues. V lost 2 bases and J 7 bases, leaving 24 bases between the germline ends. Germline V lookup: CDR1 WNHNN, CDR2 SYGVQD (reference sequence). The CDR3, as DNA: TGCGCCAGCAGTGAGACTAACTCTCTCAGGGCCGCCGGGAACACCATATATTTT. It codes for CASSETNSLRAAGNTIYF.

Worth noting for this clonotype: The junction departs from germline at one end; a sequencing error may be responsible. V usage is TRBV6-2 or TRBV6-3 and J usage is TRBJ2-6; D may correspond to TRBD1 or TRBD2 (6 bases each). The CDR3 contains 11 residues. CDR1 is MNHEY, CDR2 SVGEGT, per germline. This CDR3 is CASGGGNVLTF. The CDR3 coding sequence is TGTGCCAGCGGAGGGGGCAACGTCCTGACTTTC.

This clonotype was counted at least ten times. CDR3 bases: TGCGCCAGCAGCTCGGACAGGTTATCAGATACGCAGTATTTT. This translates into CASSSDRLSDTQYF. The chain employs TRBV5-1 and TRBJ2-3; TRBD1 agrees at 7 bases. Germline assignment: CDR1 SGHRS and CDR2 YFSETQ. The CDR3 loop spans 14 amino acids. The J segment lost 4 bases and the V segment lost 3 bases, leaving 5 bases of the junction unmatched. The complete variable domain, with remaining parts taken from reference TRBV5-1 and TRBJ2-3, reads KAGVTQTPRYLIKTRGQQVTLSCSPISGHRSVSWYQQTPGQGLQFLFEYFSETQRNKGNFPGRFSGRQFSNSRSEMNVSTLELGDSALYLCASSSDRLSDTQYFGPGTRLTVL.

This clonotype was counted at least ten times. The chain combines TRBV19 with TRBJ2-7; tentative D call: TRBD1 (5 bases). Trimming removed 5 bases from V and 4 bases from J, with 15 bases in between. The length of the CDR3 is 14 residues. Per germline, CDR1 LNHDA and CDR2 SQIVND (reference sequence). DNA of the CDR3: TGTGCCAGTAGTTTTGGAGACAGCCGGTACGAGCAGTACTTC. It codes for CASSFGDSRYEQYF.

Ten or more counts support this clonotype. This chain links TRBV20-1 with TRBJ1-5, with D hard to call. CDR3 length: 14 residues. Per germline, CDR1 DFQATT and CDR2 SNEGSKA (reference sequence). The ends were cut back, 0 bases at V and 6 bases at J, with 12 bases in the middle. CDR3 sequence: CSARDGYSAQPQHF. As DNA, the CDR3 is TGCAGTGCTAGAGACGGCTACAGTGCTCAGCCCCAGCATTTT.

This clonotype was observed at least ten times. This chain joins TRBV5-1 and TRBJ1-6; no definite D call. V was pared by 2 bases and J by 12 bases, with 12 bases between. The CDR3 is 13 amino acids. The germline CDR1 and CDR2 sequences are SGHRS and YFSETQ. The CDR3 DNA is TGCGCCAGCAGCTTTTATCCGGCCCAACCCCTCCACTTT. Its protein product is CASSFYPAQPLHF.

This sequence joins TRBV7-8 and TRBJ2-7; D perhaps matches TRBD2 (6 bases). Trimming took off 0 bases at V and 0 bases at J, with 9 bases between the two ends. Germline CDR1 and CDR2: SGHVS and FQNEAQ. The length of the CDR3 is 15 residues. CDR3 region: CASSLAGGNSYEQYF. As DNA, the CDR3 is TGTGCCAGCAGCTTAGCGGGAGGAAACTCCTACGAGCAGTACTTC.

This clonotype appeared a single time. This CDR3 is missing its conserved last phenylalanine or tryptophan, likely due to a read error. The chain couples TRBV4-3 to TRBJ2-5, with TRBD2 as a possible D gene (6 bases). CDR1 is LGHNA and CDR2 is YSLEER in the germline V gene. The CDR3 is made up of 15 amino acids. The germline V and J ends were trimmed by 0 bases and 3 bases, with 11 bases remaining between them. DNA for the CDR3: TGCGCCAGCAGCCAAGAAAAGCGGGTTGAAGAGACCCAGTACCTC. Translation: CASSQEKRVEETQYL.

There are many counts of this clonotype. A read error may be the cause here, since a much bigger clone is one base away. V usage is TRBV20-1 and J usage is TRBJ2-5; the D gene could be TRBD1 or TRBD2 (7 bases each). Germline CDR1 DFQATT, CDR2 SNEGSKA (reference sequence). This CDR3 comprises 14 residues. The germline V and J ends were trimmed by 6 bases and 9 bases, with 23 bases remaining between them. This CDR3 is CSAALTGAGEAQYF. CDR3 nucleotides: TGCAGTGCCGCACTAACAGGGGCGGGGGAGGCCCAGTACTTC.

This clonotype was recorded at least ten times. This sequence joins TRBV28 and TRBJ1-1; no definite D call. The CDR3 is made up of 14 amino acids. Trimming cost V 6 bases and J 10 bases, with 21 bases left between them. Germline V gene lookup returns CDR1 MDHEN and CDR2 SYDVKM. In nucleotides, the CDR3 is TGTGCCAGCAGCAATATTAACGGACCCGAGCTAGCTTTCTTT. Translated: CASSNINGPELAFF.